Listed below are T cell receptor beta chains from one sample, sequenced in a study of control samples from healthy donors and cancer patients. Sequenced by immunoSEQ multiplex PCR; TCRdb stores in-frame clones only, minus some. The table records 75,000 to 90,000 clones, roughly nine tenths of them present only once. Sample: PBMCs. The receptors come from a woman between 50 and 59 years old with colorectal cancer. Both conserved end residues are part of each CDR3. A D gene is named only where the DNA matches it firmly. Clone sizes are given selectively: once, few, many, or a class where the clone is expanded.

D gene | J gene | V gene | clone size | CDR3 protein | CDR3 DNA
- | TRBJ1-1 | TRBV5-4 | - | CASSLDNTEAFF | TGTGCCAGCAGCTTGGACAACACTGAAGCTTTCTTT
- | TRBJ1-1 | TRBV5-1 | once | CASSSGTAYAEAFF | TGCGCCAGCAGCTCGGGGACCGCATACGCTGAAGCTTTCTTT
TRBD2 | TRBJ2-3 | TRBV5-4 | - | CASSLAGGGRGDTQYF | TGTGCCAGCAGCTTGGCCGGGGGCGGGAGGGGAGATACGCAGTATTTT
TRBD1 | TRBJ1-2 | TRBV19 | - | CASSSRPGTGGSLF | TGTGCCAGTAGTTCACGTCCCGGGACAGGGGGCAGCCTCTTC
TRBD1 | TRBJ2-3 | TRBV24-1 | - | CATSDATGGRTDTQYF | TGTGCCACCAGTGACGCGACAGGGGGCAGGACAGATACGCAGTATTTT
- | TRBJ1-2 | TRBV28 | - | CASTSGSYGYTF | TGTGCCAGCACCTCAGGGAGCTATGGCTACACCTTC
TRBD2 | TRBJ2-1 | TRBV2 | - | CASSGTSGGLGEQFF | TGTGCCAGCAGTGGTACTAGCGGGGGCCTGGGTGAGCAGTTCTTC
- | TRBJ1-1 | TRBV4-3 | - | CASSQEPPGGRGVNTEAFF | TGCGCCAGCAGCCAAGAACCTCCTGGAGGCAGGGGCGTCAACACTGAAGCTTTCTTT
TRBD1 | TRBJ1-2 | TRBV7-9 | few | CASTLLAGTGVYGYTF | TGTGCCAGCACCCTGTTGGCCGGGACAGGGGTATATGGCTACACCTTC
TRBD1 | TRBJ2-1 | TRBV5-4 | - | CASSWDRGNEQFF | TGTGCCAGCAGCTGGGACAGGGGCAATGAGCAGTTCTTC
- | TRBJ2-1 | TRBV28 | once | CASSTYNEQFF | TGTGCCAGCAGCACTTACAATGAGCAGTTCTTC
- | TRBJ1-3 | TRBV2 | - | CASSESGTPGNTIYF | TGTGCCAGCAGTGAAAGCGGGACTCCTGGAAACACCATATATTTT
- | TRBJ1-5 | TRBV19 | once | CASSNPGQQYRPQHF | TGTGCCAGTAGTAACCCGGGCCAGCAGTATAGGCCCCAGCATTTT
- | TRBJ1-5 | TRBV28 | - | CASKSSNQPQHF | TGTGCCAGCAAGAGTAGCAATCAGCCCCAGCATTTT
- | TRBJ1-1 | TRBV30 | - | CAWSVNEGTEAFF | TGTGCCTGGAGTGTAAACGAGGGCACTGAAGCTTTCTTT
- | TRBJ1-2 | TRBV4-3 | - | CASSQDRGGLYGYTF | TGCGCCAGCAGCCAAGACCGGGGGGGTCTCTATGGCTACACCTTC
- | TRBJ1-6 | TRBV3-1/TRBV3-2 | - | CASSQVEDSPLHF | TGTGCCAGCAGCCAAGTGGAGGATTCACCCCTCCACTTT
- | TRBJ1-2 | TRBV28 | - | CASSLHPYGYTF | TGTGCCAGCAGTTTACACCCCTATGGCTACACCTTC
- | TRBJ1-2 | TRBV12-3/TRBV12-4 | - | CASSYRRELGYTF | TGTGCCAGCAGTTATCGCCGGGAGCTAGGCTACACCTTC
TRBD1 | TRBJ1-5 | TRBV5-1 | - | CASSWTGRRDQPQHF | TGCGCCAGCAGCTGGACAGGGAGGAGGGATCAGCCCCAGCATTTT
- | TRBJ1-4 | TRBV25-1 | - | CASGRDWGEKLFF | TGTGCCAGCGGCCGGGACTGGGGTGAAAAACTGTTTTTT
- | TRBJ2-5 | TRBV6-6 | - | CASSYSHRETQYF | TGTGCCAGCAGTTACTCGCATAGAGAGACCCAGTACTTC
- | TRBJ1-1 | TRBV19 | - | CASSIQSGIVDTEAFF | TGTGCCAGTAGTATACAATCCGGGATCGTAGACACTGAAGCTTTCTTT
- | TRBJ2-5 | TRBV29-1 | once | CSVEEGTGTQYF | TGCAGCGTTGAAGAAGGGACGGGGACCCAGTACTTC
TRBD1 | TRBJ1-2 | TRBV9 | - | CASSAGQGSGYTF | TGTGCCAGCAGCGCCGGACAGGGTAGTGGCTACACCTTC
- | TRBJ2-5 | TRBV29-1 | - | CSGGPRETQYF | TGCAGCGGGGGGCCCCGAGAGACCCAGTACTTC
- | TRBJ2-2 | TRBV7-3 | - | CASSEDGVDAGELFF | TGTGCCAGCAGCGAGGATGGGGTTGATGCCGGGGAGCTGTTTTTT
- | TRBJ1-2 | TRBV7-2 | - | CASSLASGDSYGYTF | TGTGCCAGCAGCTTAGCAAGCGGAGACAGCTATGGCTACACCTTC
TRBD2 | TRBJ2-5 | TRBV5-6 | - | CASSLERGGGQETQYF | TGTGCCAGCAGCTTGGAGCGGGGAGGAGGTCAAGAGACCCAGTACTTC
- | TRBJ2-3 | TRBV10-1 | - | CASSESSGRDTQYF | TGCGCCAGCAGTGAGTCGTCAGGGAGAGATACGCAGTATTTT
TRBD1 | TRBJ1-1 | TRBV5-8 | - | CASSWTGRGANTEAFF | TGTGCCAGCAGCTGGACAGGGAGGGGAGCAAACACTGAAGCTTTCTTT
- | TRBJ2-2 | TRBV9 | - | CASSVSGGNTGELFF | TGTGCCAGCAGCGTATCGGGGGGCAATACCGGGGAGCTGTTTTTT
TRBD2 | TRBJ2-5 | TRBV5-8 | - | CASSHLAGAKETQYF | TGTGCCAGCAGCCACCTAGCGGGGGCGAAAGAGACCCAGTACTTC
TRBD2 | TRBJ2-3 | TRBV6-1 | - | CASSEALAGGTDTQYF | TGTGCCAGCAGTGAAGCTCTAGCGGGGGGCACAGATACGCAGTATTTT
- | TRBJ1-2 | TRBV19 | - | CASSTGRPSEDTF | TGTGCCAGTAGTACCGGACGGCCAAGTGAGGACACCTTC
TRBD1 | TRBJ2-5 | TRBV10-3 | - | CAISESRDRGPETQYF | TGTGCCATCAGTGAGTCCCGGGACAGGGGGCCGGAGACCCAGTACTTC
TRBD1 | TRBJ2-1 | TRBV7-3 | - | CASSSRDRGGNEQFF | TGTGCCAGCAGCTCCCGGGACAGGGGCGGCAATGAGCAGTTCTTC
- | TRBJ1-6 | TRBV28 | - | CATRQNSPLHF | TGTGCCACCAGACAGAATTCACCCCTCCACTTT
- | TRBJ2-3 | TRBV6-4 | - | CASSRDPSTDTQYF | TGTGCCAGCAGTCGGGACCCGTCTACAGATACGCAGTATTTT
TRBD1 | TRBJ1-6 | TRBV19 | - | CASSIRDRGYNSPLHF | TGTGCCAGTAGTATCCGGGACAGGGGCTATAATTCACCCCTCCACTTT
TRBD1 | TRBJ2-1 | TRBV18 | few | CASSLPGTGNNEQFF | TGTGCCAGCTCGTTACCCGGGACAGGTAACAATGAGCAGTTCTTC
- | TRBJ1-5 | TRBV19 | - | CASKGAGIDNQPQHF | TGTGCCAGTAAAGGGGCAGGGATCGACAATCAGCCCCAGCATTTT
- | TRBJ1-2 | TRBV12-3/TRBV12-4 | - | CASSQDGDGYTF | TGTGCCAGCAGCCAGGACGGGGATGGCTACACCTTC
- | TRBJ1-2 | TRBV3-1/TRBV3-2 | - | CASSQRAGGGTRGGYTF | TGTGCCAGCAGCCAACGGGCCGGAGGGGGAACTAGGGGAGGCTACACCTTC
- | TRBJ1-2 | TRBV7-8 | - | CASSLYGYTF | TGTGCCAGCAGCCTCTATGGCTACACCTTC
TRBD1 | TRBJ1-5 | TRBV27 | - | CASGQTGGTGQPQHF | TGTGCCAGCGGCCAGACAGGGGGTACAGGTCAGCCCCAGCATTTT
- | TRBJ2-1 | TRBV5-6 | - | CASSSDRRNEQFF | TGTGCCAGCAGCTCTGACAGGCGCAATGAGCAGTTCTTC
- | TRBJ2-5 | TRBV23-1 | - | CASSPWQGRETQYF | TGCGCCAGCAGTCCATGGCAGGGTCGGGAGACCCAGTACTTC
- | TRBJ1-2 | TRBV12-3/TRBV12-4 | - | CASSSGQGGYTF | TGTGCCAGCAGTTCAGGGCAGGGTGGCTACACCTTC
- | TRBJ1-5 | TRBV7-2 | few | CASSLNAVLEPQHF | TGTGCCAGCAGCTTAAATGCGGTGCTGGAGCCCCAGCATTTT
- | TRBJ1-1 | TRBV18 | - | CASSRQTGNTEAFF | TGTGCCAGCTCACGTCAGACAGGGAACACTGAAGCTTTCTTT
TRBD1 | TRBJ1-6 | TRBV3-1/TRBV3-2 | - | CASSPQGAYNSPLHF | TGTGCCAGCAGCCCACAGGGGGCCTATAATTCACCCCTCCACTTT
- | TRBJ2-2 | TRBV21-1 | - | CASTCGPFESTGELFF | TGTGCCAGCACATGCGGACCATTTGAATCCACCGGGGAGCTGTTTTTT